What follows is one T cell receptor beta chain and its context. The data stem from a study of control samples from healthy donors and cancer patients. Germline CDR1 KGHDR, CDR2 SFDVKD. The V gene end was trimmed by 10 bases and the J gene end by 4 bases; junction bases not matched to a gene: 10. This CDR3 spans 14 amino acids. Clones were sequenced by immunoSEQ multiplex PCR, and TCRdb holds only the in-frame ones, with some missing. This table has fewer than 200,000 clones, 85% to 90% appearing once. This rearrangement joins TRBV24-1 to TRBJ1-1; 8 bases align to TRBD1. This receptor was obtained from a woman between 50 and 59 years old in good health. The sequencing sample was made of blood. The CDR3 loop is CATRTGGSGTEAFF. CDR3 in DNA: TGTGCCACTCGTACAGGGGGTTCAGGCACTGAAGCTTTCTTT.